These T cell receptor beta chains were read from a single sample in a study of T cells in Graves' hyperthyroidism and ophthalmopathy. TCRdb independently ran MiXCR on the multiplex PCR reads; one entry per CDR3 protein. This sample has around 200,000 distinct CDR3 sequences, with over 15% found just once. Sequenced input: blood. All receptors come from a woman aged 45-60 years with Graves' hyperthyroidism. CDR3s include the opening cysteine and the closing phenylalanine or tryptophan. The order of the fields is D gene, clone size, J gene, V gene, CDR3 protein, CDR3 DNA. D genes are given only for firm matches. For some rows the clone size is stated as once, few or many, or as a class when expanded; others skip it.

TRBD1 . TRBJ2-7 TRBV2 CASSLGGQVYEQYF TGTGCCAGCAGTTTAGGGGGCCAGGTCTACGAGCAGTACTTC
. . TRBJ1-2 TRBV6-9 CASSSPRTDTNYGYTF TGTGCCAGCAGTTCCCCTCGGACAGATACTAACTATGGCTACACCTTC
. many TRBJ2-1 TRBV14 CASSQEYGYNEQFF TGTGCCAGCAGCCAAGAGTACGGTTACAATGAGCAGTTCTTC
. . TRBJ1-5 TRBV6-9 CASSYEGGQPQHF TGTGCCAGCAGTTACGAAGGGGGTCAGCCCCAGCATTTT
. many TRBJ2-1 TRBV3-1 CASSRTAEGPYDEQFF TGTGCCAGCAGCCGGACAGCCGAGGGTCCATACGATGAGCAGTTCTTC
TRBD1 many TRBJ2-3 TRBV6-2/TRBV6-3 CASRAGDRETDTQYF TGTGCCAGCCGGGCGGGGGACAGGGAAACAGATACGCAGTATTTT
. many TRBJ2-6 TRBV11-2 CASSPIAGANVLTF TGTGCCAGCAGTCCAATAGCCGGGGCCAACGTCCTGACTTTC
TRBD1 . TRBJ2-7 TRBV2 CASDVDRVGEQYF TGTGCCAGCGACGTTGACAGGGTAGGCGAGCAGTACTTC
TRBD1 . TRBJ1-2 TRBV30 CAWQGVGNYGYTF TGTGCCTGGCAGGGGGTGGGGAACTATGGCTACACCTTC
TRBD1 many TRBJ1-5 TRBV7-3 CASRGQGGSNQPQHF TGTGCCAGCAGAGGACAGGGTGGGAGCAATCAGCCCCAGCATTTT
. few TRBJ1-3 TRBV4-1 CASSQESGESGNTIYF TGCGCCAGCAGCCAAGAGTCGGGGGAGTCGGGAAACACCATATATTTT
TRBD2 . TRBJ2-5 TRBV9 CASSDTSGDETQYF TGTGCCAGCAGCGATACTAGCGGGGATGAGACCCAGTACTTC
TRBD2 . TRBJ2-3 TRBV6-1 CASGFSGVPTDTQYF TGTGCCAGCGGATTTAGCGGGGTGCCCACAGATACGCAGTATTTT
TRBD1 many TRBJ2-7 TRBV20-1 CSAPSGTGDEQYF TGCAGTGCCCCCTCCGGGACAGGGGACGAGCAGTACTTC
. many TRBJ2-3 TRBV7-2 CASSLARGDTQYF TGTGCCAGCAGCTTAGCGAGGGGAGATACGCAGTATTTT
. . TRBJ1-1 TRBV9 CASTSSGGNTEAFF TGTGCCAGCACCTCGTCGGGGGGAAACACTGAAGCTTTCTTT
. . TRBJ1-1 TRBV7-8 CASSKNFGSNTEAFF TGTGCCAGCAGCAAAAATTTTGGATCTAACACTGAAGCTTTCTTT
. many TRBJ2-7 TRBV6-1 CASTSGSYEQYF TGTGCCAGCACAAGCGGGTCCTACGAGCAGTACTTC
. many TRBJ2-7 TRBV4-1 CASSQDRDGTNYEQYF TGCGCCAGCAGCCAAGACAGGGACGGGACGAACTACGAGCAGTACTTC
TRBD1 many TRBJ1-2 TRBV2 CASSARGQGVYGYTF TGTGCCAGCAGTGCCCGGGGACAGGGGGTTTATGGCTACACCTTC
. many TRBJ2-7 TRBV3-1 CASSQDWREQYF TGTGCCAGCAGCCAAGATTGGCGCGAGCAGTACTTC
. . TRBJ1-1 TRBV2 CASNGERNTEAFF TGTGCCAGCAACGGGGAAAGAAACACTGAAGCTTTCTTT
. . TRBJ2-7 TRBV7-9 CASSLRIKHEQYF TGTGCCAGCAGCCTACGGATTAAGCACGAGCAGTACTTC
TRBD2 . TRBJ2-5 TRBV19 CASSPSGLVQTQYF TGTGCCAGTAGTCCCTCAGGACTAGTCCAGACCCAGTACTTC
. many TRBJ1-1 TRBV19 CAVRPGIKVGNTEAFF TGTGCCGTCAGACCCGGGATCAAGGTGGGGAACACTGAAGCTTTCTTT
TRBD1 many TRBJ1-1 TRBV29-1 CSVGQGLWTEAFF TGCAGCGTGGGACAGGGTTTGTGGACTGAAGCTTTCTTT
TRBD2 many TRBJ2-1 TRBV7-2 CASSLVRGVYNEQFF TGTGCCAGCAGCTTAGTACGGGGGGTCTACAATGAGCAGTTCTTC
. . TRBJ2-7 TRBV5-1 CASSLAPGQPYEQYF TGCGCCAGCAGCTTGGCCCCCGGACAGCCCTACGAGCAGTACTTC